This entry features one T cell receptor beta chain sequence. Other DNA sequences in the sample encode the same CDR3. The data belong to a study of graft-versus-host responses after intestinal transplantation. Study as a whole: Transplantation in recipients was multivisceral, liver-intestinal, or isolated intestinal.

Measured with immunoSEQ multiplex PCR; TCRdb has only the in-frame clones, and not every one. The table has 13,000 to 15,000 clones, 30% to 40% seen once. With approximately 200,000 irradiated, violet-dye-labeled stimulator cells, approximately 200,000 CFSE-labeled responder cells were plated. Proliferating responders of the CD3+CD4+ and CD3+CD8+ phenotypes with low CFSE were sorted after the reaction. With 1 base removed from V and 5 bases from J, the gap between germline ends came to 11 bases. Germline V CDR1 and CDR2: KGHSY, FQNENV. The CDR3 runs 14 residues. The gene calls are TRBV16 and TRBJ2-5; D is perhaps TRBD2 (6 bases). Specimen: alloreactive CD8+ T cells from a mixed lymphocyte reaction culture, collected before intestinal transplant. Regarding subset: CFSE-low proliferating T cells sorted from roughly six-day pre-transplant mixed lymphocyte reaction (GvH or HvG direction). The TCR originated in a human patient who received an intestinal transplant. CDR3 in DNA: TGTGCCAGCAGCCAATGGGGAGGTGGGGAGACCCAGTACTTC. Translation: CASSQWGGGETQYF.